This T cell receptor (beta chain) was observed in a study of shared T cell receptors in the human thymus. The CDR3 consists of 11 residues. In germline, CDR1 is SGHRS, CDR2 YFSETQ. Deletions cut 6 bases from V and 6 bases from J, with 7 bases between. This table comes from immunoSEQ multiplex PCR, and its TCRdb copy is limited to in-frame clones, with some not included. The repertoire holds hundreds of thousands of clones, with 80% to 90% as singletons. The same data also went into a second study, on human thymus T cells. This second study says: Those donating were healthy Finnish infants in corrective surgery for congenital heart defects. During corrective heart surgery, resections were taken, and the thymus tissue came from them. V and J gene usage appeared biased in thymic and blood repertoires.

This chain uses TRBV5-1 with TRBJ2-1; D may be TRBD1 (5 bases). The sequence was collected from a boy under three years old with a congenital heart defect. The sequenced material came from thymocytes. This CDR3 is CASTGPNEQFF. DNA for the CDR3: TGCGCCAGCACAGGGCCCAATGAGCAGTTCTTC.